The T cell receptor (beta chain) described here comes from a study of metastatic and nonmetastatic thyroid tumors. Study overall: The comparison covered peripheral blood and tumor or nodule tissue in malignant and benign thyroid patients. Findings and caveats of the study: It was reported that TCR beta diversity was significantly higher in malignant thyroid tumors than benign nodules, in blood and tumor.

Treatment of any kind had been given to no patient before thyroid surgery. Source study methods: Clinicopathological groups of papillary thyroid cancer showed CDR3 differences that were used to build a distant-metastasis classifier. TCRdb reprocessed the PCR reads using MiXCR. The V and J calls and clone size come from TCRdb's table, not from the authors' own analysis. Of about 92,000 clones detected, about 15% appear once; the ten largest clones hold roughly 3.6%. This clone was counted ten times or more. Its antigen is unidentified. The sequence came from a female donor with papillary thyroid cancer or a benign thyroid nodule (not recorded which). Some clones in this sample may be carry-over from other donors' samples. Material: blood.

CDR3 DNA: TGCGCCAGCAGCGTGACAGGGGCCTACGAGCAGTACTTC. It codes for CASSVTGAYEQYF. This rearrangement joins TRBV5-1 to TRBJ2-7, with TRBD1 identical over 8 bases. Germline CDR1 and CDR2: SGHRS and YFSETQ. V gave up 4 bases and J gave up 2 bases; unmatched junction bases: 2. The CDR3 sequence is 13 residues long.